The 28 T cell receptor beta chains below were found in one sample sequenced in a study of control samples from healthy donors and cancer patients. Some clones are missing from TCRdb's copy, which holds only in-frame ones; the method was immunoSEQ multiplex PCR. The sample includes 90,000 to 100,000 clones, about 87% seen only once; the top ten take around an eighth. The material sequenced was blood. The source of these receptors is an older woman in good health.

This chain uses TRBV5-4 with TRBJ2-7; 11 bases map to TRBD2. Germline trimming cut 4 bases from V and 5 bases from J; bases unmatched to any gene: 11. CDR1 is SGHNT and CDR2 is YYREEE in the germline V gene (reference sequence). The CDR3 runs 16 residues. In DNA form, the CDR3 reads TGTGCCAGCAGCCCCACTAGCGGGGGCCCGACGGACGAGCAGTACTTC. Translation: CASSPTSGGPTDEQYF.

The chain employs TRBV3-1 (or the pseudogene TRBV3-2) and TRBJ1-1; no definite D call. The CDR3 runs 15 residues. CDR1 is LGHDT and CDR2 is YNNKEL in the germline V gene (reference sequence). Trimming took 4 bases from V and 3 from J, leaving 15 bases between them. Written as DNA, the CDR3 is TGTGCCAGCAGCCCGAGGGTGGGGAAGGACACTGAAGCTTTCTTT. This encodes CASSPRVGKDTEAFF.

J is TRBJ2-7 and V is TRBV5-1, with 9 bases identical to TRBD2. This CDR3 comprises 14 residues. Germline assignment: CDR1 SGHRS and CDR2 YFSETQ. The trim removed 4 bases at V and 1 base at J, leaving 3 bases unmatched. CDR3 protein: CASSSTSGSYEQYF. The CDR3 nucleotides read TGCGCCAGCAGCAGCACTAGCGGGTCCTACGAGCAGTACTTC.

The chain carries TRBV10-2 and TRBJ1-2, with D hard to call. V was pared by 2 bases and J by 4 bases, with 8 bases between. CDR1 WSHSY and CDR2 SAAADI come from the germline V gene. The CDR3 sequence is 13 residues long. In DNA, the CDR3 is TGCGCCAGCAGTGAGCTCAGATCCTATGGCTACACCTTC. It yields the protein CASSELRSYGYTF.

The V call is TRBV5-4, the J call TRBJ1-4; a possible D gene is TRBD1 (5 bases). V dropped 0 bases and J dropped 8 bases, with 8 bases sitting between them. Germline V gives CDR1 SGHNT, CDR2 YYREEE (reference sequence). This CDR3 region has 13 residues. CDR3 loop: CASSLGEGEKLFF. In DNA, the CDR3 is TGTGCCAGCAGCTTGGGGGAGGGGGAAAAACTGTTTTTT. The whole variable domain, remainder taken from reference TRBV5-4 and TRBJ1-4, is ETGVTQSPTHLIKTRGQQVTLRCSSQSGHNTVSWYQQALGQGPQFIFQYYREEENGRGNFPPRFSGLQFPNYSSELNVNALELDDSALYLCASSLGEGEKLFFGSGTQLSVL.

This chain's CDR3 is CASSEEPGAQQYF. The CDR3 region has the DNA TGCGCCAGCAGTGAGGAACCGGGAGCCCAGCAGTACTTC. The chain uses TRBV10-1 and TRBJ2-7, with D perhaps matching TRBD2 (6 bases). Germline loops: CDR1 WNHNN, CDR2 SYGVQD (reference sequence). This CDR3 is built from 13 residues. V was clipped by 2 bases and J by 8 bases, with 13 bases between them.

The chain couples TRBV29-1 to TRBJ2-7; 7 nucleotides line up with TRBD2. Germline trimming cut 6 bases from V and 2 bases from J; bases unmatched to any gene: 7. This CDR3 has 13 amino acids. Looked up from germline, CDR1 is SQVTM and CDR2 is ANQGSEA. The CDR3 spells CSVEGGKTYEQYF. The DNA for the CDR3 is TGCAGCGTGGAGGGAGGGAAAACCTACGAGCAGTACTTC.

The J gene is TRBJ1-3, the V gene TRBV2; 8 nucleotides align to TRBD1. Per germline, CDR1 SNHLY and CDR2 FYNNEI. This CDR3 is built from 16 residues. After removal of 2 bases from V and 3 bases from J, the junction contained 6 bases not matched to a gene. In nucleotides, the CDR3 is TGTGCCAGCAGTGAATTTCAGGGGGCATATGGAAACACCATATATTTT. Its protein is CASSEFQGAYGNTIYF. The whole variable domain, remainder taken from reference TRBV2 and TRBJ1-3, is EPEVTQTPSHQVTQMGQEVILRCVPISNHLYFYWYRQILGQKVEFLVSFYNNEISEKSEIFDDQFSVERPDGSNFTLKIRSTKLEDSAMYFCASSEFQGAYGNTIYFGEGSWLTVV.

CDR3 DNA: TGTGCCAGCAGCCAAGGGACATTCGAGAACACTGAAGCTTTCTTT. Translating gives CASSQGTFENTEAFF. The chain combines TRBV3-1 (or the pseudogene TRBV3-2) with TRBJ1-1; tentatively, D is TRBD1 (5 bases). V was pared by 1 base and J by 1 base, with 10 bases between. The germline gives CDR1 LGHDT, CDR2 YNNKEL (reference sequence). The CDR3 runs 15 residues.

Worth noting for this clone: One end of the junction is discordant with germline, which a read error may explain. The rearrangement uses TRBV7-7 and TRBJ1-2, with a possible D match to TRBD1 (6 bases). The length of the CDR3 is 13 residues. The V gene's germline CDR1 is SSHAT and CDR2 FNYEAQ (reference sequence). The CDR3 DNA is TGTGCTAGCAGCCCACAGGGCTGGAGTGGCTACACCTTC. It encodes CASSPQGWSGYTF.

The chain recombines TRBV7-8 with TRBJ2-7; 8 nucleotides agree with TRBD1. The CDR3 sequence is 15 residues long. Germline loops: CDR1 SGHVS, CDR2 FQNEAQ. V was clipped by 2 bases and J by 5 bases; unmatched bases: 8. The CDR3 sequence: CASSLQGAYINEQYF. The CDR3 region has the DNA TGTGCCAGCAGCTTACAGGGGGCGTATATCAACGAGCAGTACTTC.

The CDR3 region is CASSPGRDYSPLHF. The CDR3 DNA reads TGTGCCAGCAGCCCGGGCAGGGATTATTCACCCCTCCACTTT. The genes are TRBV6-6 and TRBJ1-6; maybe TRBD1 (5 bases). V was pared by 6 bases and J by 8 bases, with 14 bases between. CDR1 MNHNY and CDR2 SVGAGI come from the germline V gene (reference sequence). The CDR3 covers 14 residues.

This chain connects TRBV3-1 (or the pseudogene TRBV3-2) to TRBJ2-3, with D possibly TRBD2 on 6 matching bases. CDR1 is LGHDT and CDR2 is YNNKEL in the germline V gene (reference sequence). V lost 0 bases and J lost 4, with 17 bases in between. The CDR3 has 17 amino acids. CDR3 loop: CASSQEGVAVDSDTQYF. DNA of the CDR3: TGTGCCAGCAGCCAAGAAGGGGTAGCGGTAGACTCAGATACGCAGTATTTT.

The genes are TRBV4-1 and TRBJ2-2; TRBD2 might be the D (5 bases). Trimming stripped 1 base from V and 4 bases from J, with 10 bases between. Germline CDR1 MGHRA, CDR2 YSYEKL. The CDR3 loop spans 15 amino acids. In nucleotides, the CDR3 is TGCGCCAGCAGCCAAGTCGGGCTAGCCACCGGGGAGCTGTTTTTT. It encodes CASSQVGLATGELFF.

The chain uses TRBV19 and TRBJ1-1, with a tentative D call TRBD1 (5 bases). The CDR3 is 15 residues long. V gave up 0 bases and J gave up 1 base, with 9 bases separating them. Germline V gene data show CDR1 as LNHDA and CDR2 as SQIVND (reference sequence). CDR3 sequence (DNA): TGTGCCAGTAGTATAGAAGGGGCGGAGAACACTGAAGCTTTCTTT. It specifies CASSIEGAENTEAFF.

V is TRBV12-3 or TRBV12-4 and J is TRBJ2-1, with D hard to call. The CDR3 totals 13 residues. V lost 3 bases, J lost 4 bases, and 7 bases lay in between. This CDR3 reads CASSFNGYNEQFF. Written as DNA, the CDR3 is TGTGCCAGCAGTTTTAACGGGTACAATGAGCAGTTCTTC.

With respect to this clone: Its ends do not fully match the called genes, so a read error is possible. This chain connects TRBV7-7 to TRBJ2-5, with TRBD1 matching 9 bases. This CDR3 is built from 15 residues. The germline gives CDR1 SSHAT, CDR2 FNYEAQ (reference sequence). Written as DNA, the CDR3 is TGTGCTAGCAGCTCCCCTGGGACAGGGCAAGAGACCCAGTACTTC. It translates to CASSSPGTGQETQYF.

This sequence joins TRBV3-1 (or the pseudogene TRBV3-2) and TRBJ1-2; D might be TRBD1 (6 bases). Germline CDR1 LGHDT, CDR2 YNNKEL (reference sequence). V lost 4 bases and J 7 bases, leaving 13 bases between the germline ends. The CDR3 is 13 residues long. CDR3 in amino acids: CASSLAGDGGYTF. The CDR3 DNA reads TGTGCCAGCAGCCTGGCAGGGGACGGTGGCTACACCTTC.

The rearrangement links TRBV7-2 to TRBJ2-5, with TRBD2 identical over 16 bases. The V segment lost 4 bases and the J segment 8 bases; nucleotides outside the gene matches: 4. The length of the CDR3 is 15 residues. Germline V lookup: CDR1 SGHTA, CDR2 FQGNSA. CDR3 nucleotide sequence: TGTGCCAGCAGCTCGGGACTAGCGGGGGGGGGTACCCAGTACTTC. This translates into CASSSGLAGGGTQYF. The full variable domain, completed using reference TRBV7-2 and TRBJ2-5, is GAGVSQSPSNKVTEKGKDVELRCDPISGHTALYWYRQSLGQGLEFLIYFQGNSAPDKSGLPSDRFSAERTGGSVSTLTIQRTQQEDSAVYLCASSSGLAGGGTQYFGPGTRLLVL.

The chain carries TRBV5-1 and TRBJ2-5; D not certain. V shed 2 bases and J shed 1 base, with 6 bases lying between them. From germline, CDR1 is SGHRS and CDR2 YFSETQ. There are 13 residues in the CDR3. CDR3 sequence (DNA): TGCGCCAGCAGCTTTGGACCCCAAGAGACCCAGTACTTC. This codes for CASSFGPQETQYF.

This clone appeared a single time. The chain employs TRBV18 and TRBJ2-1, with 12 bases lining up with TRBD2. Germline-derived CDR1 and CDR2 are KGHSH and LQKENI. CDR3 length: 15 residues. V trimming: 3 bases; J trimming: 9 bases; junction bases outside the gene matches: 6. CDR3 in amino acids: CASSPGLAGQAEQFF. The CDR3, as DNA: TGTGCCAGCTCACCCGGACTAGCGGGGCAGGCTGAGCAGTTCTTC.

The CDR3 region is CASSHLIGRGQNTGELFF. CDR3 DNA: TGTGCCAGCAGCCATTTAATCGGCAGGGGGCAGAACACCGGGGAGCTGTTTTTT. The chain recombines TRBV14 with TRBJ2-2, with 8 nucleotides matching TRBD1. The length of the CDR3 is 18 residues. Germline trimming cut 3 bases from V and 1 base from J; bases unmatched to any gene: 10. Germline lookup yields CDR1 SGHDN and CDR2 FVKESK.

This clone was counted between two and nine times. The chain joins TRBV9 to TRBJ1-1; D is undetermined. V lost 0 bases, J lost 3 bases, and 9 bases lay in between. The CDR3 runs to 14 residues. CDR1 and CDR2 (germline): SGDLS, YYNGEE. DNA for the CDR3: TGTGCCAGCAGCGTAGAGGGCACTTACACTGAAGCTTTCTTT. Encoded protein: CASSVEGTYTEAFF.

CDR3 protein: CASSLAASKWDYEQYF. CDR3 DNA sequence: TGCGCCAGCAGCCTGGCCGCCTCGAAATGGGACTACGAGCAGTACTTC. The rearrangement joins TRBV5-1 to TRBJ2-7; D gene ambiguous. The CDR3 has 16 residues. V was clipped by 4 bases and J by 3 bases, with 20 bases between them. Germline-derived CDR1 and CDR2 are SGHRS and YFSETQ.

The chain carries TRBV19 and TRBJ2-1, with D perhaps matching TRBD2 (7 bases). Germline V gives CDR1 LNHDA, CDR2 SQIVND (reference sequence). The CDR3 loop spans 16 amino acids. Between the trimmed V and J ends, which lost 3 bases and 5 bases, there was a span of 17 bases. The CDR3 sequence is CASSIRPSGTNNEQFF. CDR3 bases: TGTGCCAGTAGTATCCGCCCAAGCGGGACAAACAATGAGCAGTTCTTC. The variable domain in full, with the rest retrieved from reference TRBV19 and TRBJ2-1, is DGGITQSPKYLFRKEGQNVTLSCEQNLNHDAMYWYRQDPGQGLRLIYYSQIVNDFQKGDIAEGYSVSREKKESFPLTVTSAQKNPTAFYLCASSIRPSGTNNEQFFGPGTRLTVL.

This rearrangement joins TRBV29-1 to TRBJ1-1; 9 positions agree with TRBD1. Germline CDR1 SQVTM, CDR2 ANQGSEA. Trimming took 5 bases from V and 3 from J; bases not matched to a gene: 4. The CDR3 consists of 13 residues. CDR3 sequence reads: CSVSDRGDTEAFF. The CDR3 bases are TGCAGCGTTTCCGACAGGGGGGACACTGAAGCTTTCTTT.

The chain recombines TRBV6-6 with TRBJ1-1; D perhaps matches TRBD1 (6 bases). The CDR3 is 14 residues long. Trimming took 4 bases from V and 2 from J, leaving 11 bases between them. Germline V gene data show CDR1 as MNHNY and CDR2 as SVGAGI (reference sequence). DNA of the CDR3: TGTGCCAGCAGTTGGGCGGACAGAAACACTGAAGCTTTCTTT. Protein product: CASSWADRNTEAFF.

This clone occurred a few times. This chain links TRBV5-1 with TRBJ2-1, with D possibly TRBD2 on 6 matching bases. The CDR3 totals 15 residues. V dropped 0 bases and J dropped 4 bases, with 11 bases sitting between them. Germline loops: CDR1 SGHRS, CDR2 YFSETQ. The CDR3: CASSLAGGQYNEQFF. DNA for the CDR3: TGCGCCAGCAGCTTGGCCGGGGGTCAATACAATGAGCAGTTCTTC.